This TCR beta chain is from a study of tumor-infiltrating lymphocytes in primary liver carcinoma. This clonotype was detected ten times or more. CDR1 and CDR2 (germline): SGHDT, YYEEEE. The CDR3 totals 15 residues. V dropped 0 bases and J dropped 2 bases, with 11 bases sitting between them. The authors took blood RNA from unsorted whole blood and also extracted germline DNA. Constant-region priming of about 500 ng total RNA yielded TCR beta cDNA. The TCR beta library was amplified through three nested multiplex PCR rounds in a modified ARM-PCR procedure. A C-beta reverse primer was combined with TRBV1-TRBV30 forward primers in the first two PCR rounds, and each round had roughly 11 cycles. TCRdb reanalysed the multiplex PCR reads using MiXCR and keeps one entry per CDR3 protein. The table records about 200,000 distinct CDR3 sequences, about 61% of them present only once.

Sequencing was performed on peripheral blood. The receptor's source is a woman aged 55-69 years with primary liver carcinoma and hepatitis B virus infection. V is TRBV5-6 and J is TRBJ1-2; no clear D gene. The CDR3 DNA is TGTGCCAGCAGCTTGGGGACTTTTATCAACTATGGCTACACCTTC. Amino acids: CASSLGTFINYGYTF.